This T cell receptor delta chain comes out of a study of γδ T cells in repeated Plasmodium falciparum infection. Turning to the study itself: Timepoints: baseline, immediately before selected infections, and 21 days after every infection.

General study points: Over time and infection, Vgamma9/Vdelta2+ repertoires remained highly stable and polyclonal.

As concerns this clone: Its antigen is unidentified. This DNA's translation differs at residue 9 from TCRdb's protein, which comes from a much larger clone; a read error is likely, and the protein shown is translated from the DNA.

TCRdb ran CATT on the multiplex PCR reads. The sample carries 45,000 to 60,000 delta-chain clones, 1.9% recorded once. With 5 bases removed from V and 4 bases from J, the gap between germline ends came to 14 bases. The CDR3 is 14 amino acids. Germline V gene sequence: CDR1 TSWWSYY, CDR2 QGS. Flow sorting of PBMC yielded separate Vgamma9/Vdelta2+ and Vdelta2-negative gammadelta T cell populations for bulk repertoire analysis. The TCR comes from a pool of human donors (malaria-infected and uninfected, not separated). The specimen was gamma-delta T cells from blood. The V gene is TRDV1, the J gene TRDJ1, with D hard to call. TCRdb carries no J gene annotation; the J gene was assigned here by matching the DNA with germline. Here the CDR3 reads CALGCAQVFDKLIF. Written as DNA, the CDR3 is TGTGCTCTTGGGTGTGCTCAAGTGTTCGATAAACTCATCTTT.